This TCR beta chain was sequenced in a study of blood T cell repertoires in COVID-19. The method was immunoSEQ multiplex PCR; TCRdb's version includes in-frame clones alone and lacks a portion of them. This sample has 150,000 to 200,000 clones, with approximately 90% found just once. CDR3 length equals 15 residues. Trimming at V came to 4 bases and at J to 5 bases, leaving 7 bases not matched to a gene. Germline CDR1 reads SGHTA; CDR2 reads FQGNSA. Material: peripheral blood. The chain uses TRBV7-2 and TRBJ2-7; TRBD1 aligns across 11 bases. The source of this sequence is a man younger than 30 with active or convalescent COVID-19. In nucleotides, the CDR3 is TGTGCCAGCAGCTCTAGGACAGGGGGCCCTGACGAGCAGTACTTC. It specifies CASSSRTGGPDEQYF.